These 18 T cell receptor beta chains were all obtained from the same sample, sequenced in a study of T cells after yellow fever vaccination. TCRdb recomputed calls from the 5' RACE reads with MiXCR, one row per CDR3 protein. The repertoire has around 320,000 distinct CDR3 sequences, 4% to 5.5% of them found once; the top ten carry roughly a fifth. This specimen consisted of PBMCs, obtained 15 days after the yellow fever booster vaccination. The source of these receptors is a man younger than 30 who received the YFV17D yellow fever vaccine.

This rearrangement joins TRBV29-1 to TRBJ2-3, with a weak D call TRBD1 (5 bases). The CDR3 is made up of 13 amino acids. In germline, CDR1 is SQVTM, CDR2 ANQGSEA. Between the trimmed V and J ends, which lost 4 bases and 3 bases, there was a span of 11 bases. The CDR3 sequence: CSVGRGVTDTQYF. In nucleotides, the CDR3 is TGCAGCGTTGGAAGGGGTGTTACAGATACGCAGTATTTT.

The CDR3 loop is CASSSKGGRAFF. In nucleotides, the CDR3 is TGTGCCAGCAGCTCCAAAGGGGGCCGGGCTTTCTTT. The chain carries TRBV13 and TRBJ1-1; 7 positions agree with TRBD1. This CDR3 has 12 amino acids. Germline CDR1 and CDR2: PRHDT and FYEKMQ (reference sequence). J lost 11 bases, V lost 4 bases, and 7 bases had no gene match.

The chain employs TRBV7-3 and TRBJ2-1, with D perhaps assigned TRBD1 or TRBD2 (6 bases each). This CDR3 comprises 12 residues. Germline V gene data show CDR1 as SGHTA and CDR2 as FQGTGA. V gave up 5 bases and J gave up 10 bases, with 12 bases separating them. CDR3 nucleotide sequence: TGTGCCAGCAGCCCGGGGGCGGGGGAGCAGTTCTTC. Amino acid sequence: CASSPGAGEQFF.

This clonotype was seen more than once but under ten times. The chain couples TRBV20-1 to TRBJ2-6, with D perhaps matching TRBD1 or TRBD2 (5 bases each). Trimming took 2 bases from V and 0 from J, leaving 8 bases between them. This CDR3 contains 15 residues. Germline V gives CDR1 DFQATT, CDR2 SNEGSKA (reference sequence). The CDR3 loop is CSARRGASGANVLTF. CDR3 DNA: TGCAGTGCTAGAAGGGGAGCCTCTGGGGCCAACGTCCTGACTTTC.

The genes are TRBV12-3 or TRBV12-4 and TRBJ2-1; D may be TRBD1 or TRBD2 (5 bases each). The ends were cut back, 1 base at V and 0 bases at J, with 16 bases in the middle. The CDR3 consists of 18 residues. CDR3 sequence reads: CASSLGFGASSSYNEQFF. In DNA form, the CDR3 reads TGTGCCAGCAGTTTAGGGTTCGGGGCGTCGAGCTCCTACAATGAGCAGTTCTTC.

This clonotype was observed a handful of times. This chain joins TRBV5-4 and TRBJ2-7, with D uncertain. CDR3 size: 14 residues. The germline V gene encodes CDR1 SGHNT and CDR2 YYREEE (reference sequence). Trimming stripped 0 bases from V and 2 bases from J, with 9 bases between. CDR3: CASSLDQATYEQYV. As DNA, the CDR3 is TGTGCCAGCAGCTTGGATCAGGCCACCTACGAGCAGTACGTC.

The chain employs TRBV18 and TRBJ2-4, with a possible D match to TRBD2 (5 bases). Germline CDR1 and CDR2: KGHSH and LQKENI. The CDR3 covers 16 residues. V lost 5 bases and J lost 8, with 22 bases in between. The CDR3 coding sequence is TGTGCCAGCTCAGGTAGCGCGGGCGGCTTTGGGGACATTCAGTACTTC. Its translation is CASSGSAGGFGDIQYF.

This clonotype was counted only a few times. The chain recombines TRBV7-3 with TRBJ2-1; D possibly corresponds to TRBD1 (6 bases). Germline CDR1 reads SGHTA; CDR2 reads FQGTGA. The CDR3 totals 15 residues. V was cut by 2 bases and J by 6 bases, with 14 bases left in between. DNA of the CDR3: TGTGCCAGCAGCTTATCAGGGGTAGTATCCAATGAGCAGTTCTTC. Amino acid sequence: CASSLSGVVSNEQFF.

This clonotype was seen repeatedly, ten times or more. This chain connects TRBV6-2 or TRBV6-3 to TRBJ1-1; weak D call: TRBD1 (6 bases). Germline V gene sequence: CDR1 MNHEY, CDR2 SVGEGT. The length of the CDR3 is 13 residues. Between the trimmed V and J ends, which lost 2 bases and 6 bases, there was a span of 10 bases. The CDR3 loop reads CASSYDRMAEAFF. CDR3 DNA sequence: TGTGCCAGCAGTTACGACAGGATGGCTGAAGCTTTCTTT.

This clonotype was recorded a few times. The V gene is TRBV20-1, the J gene TRBJ2-5; 8 nucleotides line up with TRBD1. The CDR3 covers 15 residues. Germline lookup yields CDR1 DFQATT and CDR2 SNEGSKA (reference sequence). The J segment lost 2 bases and the V segment lost 5 bases, leaving 10 bases of the junction unmatched. The CDR3 sequence is CSAGAGQGIQETQYF. CDR3 nucleotides: TGCAGTGCTGGGGCAGGACAGGGCATACAAGAGACCCAGTACTTC.

This clonotype was seen ten or more times. CDR3 bases: TGTGCCAGCAGTGAACGGGAATATCAGCCCCAGCATTTT. Translation: CASSEREYQPQHF. This chain links TRBV6-1 with TRBJ1-5; D is unclear. V lost 2 bases, J lost 5 bases, and 7 bases lay in between. CDR1 MNHNS and CDR2 SASEGT come from the germline V gene. The CDR3 consists of 13 residues.

This clonotype has ten or more counts. The chain uses TRBV7-6 and TRBJ2-2; TRBD1 aligns across 8 bases. Germline V gene sequence: CDR1 SGHVS, CDR2 FNYEAQ. Trimming took 4 bases from V and 7 from J; bases not matched to a gene: 8. The CDR3 consists of 15 residues. CDR3 region: CASSYWTGNVGELFF. CDR3 nucleotides: TGTGCCAGCAGCTACTGGACAGGGAATGTCGGGGAGCTGTTTTTT.

The table lists this clonotype with a few counts. The chain links TRBV3-1 to TRBJ2-1; possibly TRBD1 for D (6 bases). This CDR3 is built from 14 residues. V was clipped by 1 base and J by 3 bases, with 7 bases between them. CDR1 and CDR2 (germline): LGHDT, YNNKEL (reference sequence). The CDR3 protein is CASSQGDIYNEQFF. In nucleotides, the CDR3 is TGTGCCAGCAGCCAAGGGGACATCTACAATGAGCAGTTCTTC.

This clonotype was counted many times. The chain carries TRBV15 and TRBJ1-3; D ambiguous. Germline loops: CDR1 LNHNV, CDR2 YYDKDF (reference sequence). The CDR3 length is 17 residues. Trimming removed 0 bases at V and 3 bases at J, with 15 bases between. Here the CDR3 DNA reads TGTGCCACCAGCAGAGATCAAGGTTCCTGGGATGGAAACACCATATATTTT. It codes for CATSRDQGSWDGNTIYF.

This clonotype has a count of ten or more. The chain has TRBV20-1 and TRBJ1-3; TRBD1 agrees at 8 bases. The germline V gene has CDR1 DFQATT and CDR2 SNEGSKA (reference sequence). This CDR3 contains 16 residues. J was trimmed by 1 base and V by 0 bases; bases with no gene match: 5. The CDR3 nucleotides read TGCAGTGCTAGAGAGCCTACAGGGGGATCTGGAAACACCATATATTTT. Translated: CSAREPTGGSGNTIYF.

This clonotype was seen many times. The gene calls are TRBV4-3 and TRBJ1-5; no firm D call. The CDR3 has 14 amino acids. V lost 0 bases, J lost 2 bases, and 5 bases lay in between. The germline gives CDR1 LGHNA, CDR2 YSLEER. The CDR3 bases are TGCGCCAGCAGCCAAGAGGTACGCAATCAGCCCCAGCATTTT. Encoded protein: CASSQEVRNQPQHF.

This clonotype was found many times. This chain links TRBV5-1 with TRBJ1-1, with D hard to call. Trimming left V 3 bases short and J 11 bases short, with 20 bases between. Germline V gene sequence: CDR1 SGHRS, CDR2 YFSETQ. This CDR3 has 14 residues. For the CDR3, the DNA is TGCGCCAGCAGCTCCTTTAGTACTACCCTTGGCGCTTTCTTT. Translation: CASSSFSTTLGAFF.

This clonotype was counted ten times or more. The chain employs TRBV5-1 and TRBJ2-5; D is perhaps TRBD1 (5 bases). The CDR3 runs to 13 residues. V lost 1 base to trimming and J lost 5 bases, with 9 bases between them. Germline CDR1 reads SGHRS; CDR2 reads YFSETQ. The CDR3, as DNA: TGCGCCAGCAGCTTGCTAGGGGTCGAGACCCAGTACTTC. It is translated as CASSLLGVETQYF.